The present T cell receptor (beta chain) was sequenced within a study of cytomegalovirus exposure and HLA in healthy donors. Notes on the study in general: In presence/absence analyses, roughly uniform sequencing depth across donors was assumed.

On this clone itself: Its antigen is as yet unknown.

V shed 1 base and J shed 7 bases, with 11 bases lying between them. This CDR3 has 14 amino acids. Germline V lookup: CDR1 MDHEN, CDR2 SYDVKM. 13 Jbeta primers and 60 Vbeta primers were used for the PCR. Only in-frame clones appear in the TCRdb table, and some are missing; sequencing was by immunoSEQ multiplex PCR. The sample includes roughly 250,000 clones, about four fifths seen only once; the top ten take roughly 2%. Material for sequencing was PBMCs. The receptor comes from a woman in her forties in good health and CMV-seropositive. The chain employs TRBV28 and TRBJ2-4; D is undetermined. The CDR3 spells CASSLSGFTNIQYF. The DNA of the CDR3 is TGTGCCAGCAGTTTATCTGGCTTTACGAACATTCAGTACTTC. The complete variable domain, with remaining parts taken from reference TRBV28 and TRBJ2-4, reads DVKVTQSSRYLVKRTGEKVFLECVQDMDHENMFWYRQDPGLGLRLIYFSYDVKMKEKGDIPEGYSVSREKKERFSLILESASTNQTSMYLCASSLSGFTNIQYFGAGTRLSVL.